Presented here are 17 T cell receptor beta chains from one specimen sequenced in a study of cytomegalovirus exposure and HLA in healthy donors. This PCR relied on a set of 60 Vbeta primers and 13 Jbeta primers. This table comes from immunoSEQ multiplex PCR, and its TCRdb copy is limited to in-frame clones, with some not included. The sample totals just over 80,000 clones. Sequencing was done on a sample of PBMCs. These receptors all stem from a woman aged 25 to 45 in good health and CMV-seronegative.

This chain uses TRBV19 with TRBJ2-1; TRBD2 matches at 11 bases. The CDR3 has 18 residues. Per the germline V gene, CDR1 is LNHDA and CDR2 is SQIVND (reference sequence). The ends lost 7 bases at V and 4 bases at J; junction bases unmatched: 15. Here the CDR3 reads CASKLGGSGRGEYNEQFF. Here the CDR3 DNA reads TGTGCCAGTAAACTGGGCGGTAGCGGGAGGGGGGAGTACAATGAGCAGTTCTTC.

This chain connects TRBV7-2 to TRBJ2-1; 14 nucleotides agree with TRBD2. This CDR3 is built from 17 residues. Looked up from germline, CDR1 is SGHTA and CDR2 is FQGNSA. V gave up 4 bases and J gave up 6 bases; unmatched junction bases: 8. The CDR3 nucleotides read TGTGCCAGCAGCTCTCGACTAGCGGGAGGGCCAGTCAATGAGCAGTTCTTC. Its protein product is CASSSRLAGGPVNEQFF.

The V gene is TRBV19, the J gene TRBJ2-1; TRBD2 agrees at 9 bases. The trim removed 3 bases at V and 3 bases at J, leaving 3 bases unmatched. Per germline, CDR1 LNHDA and CDR2 SQIVND (reference sequence). CDR3 length: 15 amino acids. CDR3 region: CASSMDSGGYNEQFF. The CDR3 bases are TGTGCCAGTAGTATGGATAGCGGGGGCTACAATGAGCAGTTCTTC.

The chain carries TRBV29-1 and TRBJ2-1; TRBD2 aligns across 8 bases. The CDR3 has 12 residues. Per germline, CDR1 SQVTM and CDR2 ANQGSEA. Germline trimming cut 6 bases from V and 6 bases from J; bases unmatched to any gene: 4. CDR3 residues: CSVNSGTNEQFF. DNA of the CDR3: TGCAGCGTCAATAGCGGGACCAATGAGCAGTTCTTC.

The chain recombines TRBV18 with TRBJ2-7; 7 bases line up with TRBD2. Germline V lookup: CDR1 KGHSH, CDR2 LQKENI. J gave up 1 base and V 6 bases, and 9 bases lay outside the gene matches. This CDR3 contains 15 residues. The chain's CDR3 is CASSSRGTQSYEQYF. In nucleotides, the CDR3 is TGTGCCAGCTCCTCGCGGGGGACTCAGTCCTACGAGCAGTACTTC.

This chain joins TRBV4-2 and TRBJ1-5, with TRBD1 matching 8 bases. The CDR3 runs to 15 residues. CDR1 LGHNA and CDR2 YNFKEQ come from the germline V gene. V lost 6 bases, J lost 3 bases, and 7 bases stayed unmatched. Here the CDR3 reads CASSPWTGTNQPQHF. In DNA form, the CDR3 reads TGTGCCAGCAGTCCCTGGACAGGGACCAATCAGCCCCAGCATTTT.

This chain uses TRBV19 with TRBJ2-7, with 8 bases lining up with TRBD1. Germline CDR1 reads LNHDA; CDR2 reads SQIVND (reference sequence). V dropped 5 bases and J dropped 2; count of bases not matched to a gene: 2. The CDR3 has 13 amino acids. CDR3 bases: TGTGCCAGTAGTCAGGGGGCGACCTACGAGCAGTACTTC. Its translation is CASSQGATYEQYF.

The chain joins TRBV2 to TRBJ2-5, with D possibly being TRBD2 (5 bases). Germline CDR1 SNHLY, CDR2 FYNNEI. This CDR3 region has 13 residues. Trimming shortened V by 7 bases and J by 5 bases, and 14 bases separated the two germline ends. CDR3: CASNTGMDETQYF. The CDR3 DNA follows: TGTGCCAGCAACACGGGAATGGACGAGACCCAGTACTTC.

The chain is built from TRBV30 and TRBJ1-3; D is ambiguous. Trimming removed 4 bases at V and 0 bases at J, with 13 bases between. Germline assignment: CDR1 GTSNPN and CDR2 SVGIG (reference sequence). CDR3 length: 15 residues. The CDR3 loop is CAWKTQISSGNTIYF. The CDR3 nucleotides are TGTGCCTGGAAGACACAAATTTCCTCTGGAAACACCATATATTTT.

The gene calls are TRBV30 and TRBJ1-1; D remains ambiguous. Deletions cut 2 bases from V and 7 bases from J, with 11 bases between. Germline lookup yields CDR1 GTSNPN and CDR2 SVGIG (reference sequence). The CDR3 contains 12 residues. Written as DNA, the CDR3 is TGTGCCTGGAGTTTAGCGGGGATTGAAGCTTTCTTT. Its protein is CAWSLAGIEAFF.

The chain links TRBV7-9 to TRBJ2-1; 9 bases align to TRBD2. This CDR3 region has 15 residues. Trimming took 5 bases from V and 7 from J; bases not matched to a gene: 9. CDR1 is SEHNR, CDR2 FQNEAQ, per germline (reference sequence). The CDR3, as DNA: TGTGCCAGCAGCCATGGTGTAGCGGGAGTGAATGAGCAGTTCTTC. It yields the protein CASSHGVAGVNEQFF.

The V and J genes are TRBV30 and TRBJ1-2, with 7 bases identical to TRBD1. CDR3 length equals 14 residues. V trimming: 4 bases; J trimming: 4 bases; junction bases outside the gene matches: 9. CDR1 is GTSNPN and CDR2 is SVGIG in the germline V gene (reference sequence). CDR3 amino acids: CAWNSGQPSYGYTF. CDR3 DNA sequence: TGTGCCTGGAACTCGGGACAGCCATCCTATGGCTACACCTTC.

The chain combines TRBV6-1 with TRBJ2-7, with TRBD1 identical over 10 bases. The CDR3 contains 14 residues. Trimming took 6 bases from V and 1 from J; bases not matched to a gene: 3. In germline, CDR1 is MNHNS, CDR2 SASEGT. CDR3 in DNA: TGTGCCAGCAGGGAGGGACAGGGGTCCTACGAGCAGTACTTC. This encodes CASREGQGSYEQYF.

CDR3 sequence reads: CALDTSGANVLTF. The CDR3 nucleotides are TGTGCCCTTGACACCTCTGGGGCCAACGTCCTGACTTTC. The chain employs TRBV30 and TRBJ2-6; D not resolved. CDR1 is GTSNPN, CDR2 SVGIG, per germline (reference sequence). Trimming cost V 8 bases and J 0 bases, with 8 bases left between them. The CDR3 runs 13 residues.

The genes are TRBV15 and TRBJ2-3; D is uncertain. The CDR3 loop spans 14 amino acids. The germline V gene encodes CDR1 LNHNV and CDR2 YYDKDF (reference sequence). Trimming took 0 bases from V and 0 from J, leaving 4 bases between them. This CDR3 reads CATSRDLSTDTQYF. The CDR3 coding sequence is TGTGCCACCAGCAGAGATCTGAGCACAGATACGCAGTATTTT.

The CDR3 sequence is CATSREAGGYEQYF. DNA of the CDR3: TGTGCCACCAGCAGAGAGGCGGGTGGGTACGAGCAGTACTTC. The rearrangement uses TRBV15 and TRBJ2-7, with D possibly TRBD2 on 5 matching bases. With 0 bases removed from V and 4 bases from J, the gap between germline ends came to 10 bases. This CDR3 spans 14 amino acids. Germline assignment: CDR1 LNHNV and CDR2 YYDKDF (reference sequence). The whole variable domain, filled in from reference TRBV15 and TRBJ2-7, reads DAMVIQNPRYQVTQFGKPVTLSCSQTLNHNVMYWYQQKSSQAPKLLFHYYDKDFNNEADTPDNFQSRRPNTSFCFLDIRSPGLGDTAMYLCATSREAGGYEQYFGPGTRLTVT.

The chain links TRBV6-1 to TRBJ2-5; 8 positions agree with TRBD2. Germline trimming cut 1 base from V and 1 base from J; bases unmatched to any gene: 8. Germline V gene lookup returns CDR1 MNHNS and CDR2 SASEGT. The CDR3 runs to 17 residues. The CDR3 region is CASSEGSLAGSQETQYF. As DNA, the CDR3 is TGTGCCAGCAGTGAAGGGAGTCTAGCGGGCTCCCAAGAGACCCAGTACTTC.